The rows below give T cell receptor beta chains drawn from one sample of a study of cytomegalovirus exposure and HLA in healthy donors. Data came from immunoSEQ multiplex PCR; TCRdb stores just in-frame clones and leaves some out. The sample holds approximately 260,000 clones, about 86% seen once. Sequenced: PBMCs. These receptors all come from a woman aged 30 to 39 in good health and CMV-seropositive. CDR3s include the opening cysteine and the closing phenylalanine or tryptophan. A D gene is named only where the DNA matches it firmly. Not all rows give a size; the values are once, few, many and, for expanded clones, a class.

CASSNDRGSYNEQFF	TGTGCCAGTAGTAACGACAGGGGCTCCTACAATGAGCAGTTCTTC	-	TRBD1	TRBJ2-1	TRBV19
CASSAQQETQYF	TGTGCCAGCAGCGCCCAACAAGAGACCCAGTACTTC	few	-	TRBJ2-5	TRBV9
CASSLGWHSDYESTDTQYF	TGTGCCAGCAGCTTAGGTTGGCATTCGGACTATGAAAGCACAGATACGCAGTATTTT	-	-	TRBJ2-3	TRBV7-8
CASSISPWAGMNQPQHF	TGTGCCAGTAGTATATCCCCATGGGCAGGAATGAATCAGCCCCAGCATTTT	-	-	TRBJ1-5	TRBV19
CASSFSGSETQYF	TGCGCCAGCAGTTTTAGCGGGAGCGAGACCCAGTACTTC	-	TRBD2	TRBJ2-5	TRBV5-1
CASSVRGNEQFF	TGTGCCAGCAGTGTCCGAGGGAATGAGCAGTTCTTC	once	-	TRBJ2-1	TRBV6-6
CASSDMTGVQETQYF	TGTGCCAGCTCGGATATGACAGGGGTCCAAGAGACCCAGTACTTC	-	TRBD1	TRBJ2-5	TRBV18
CASSSRAGEQFF	TGTGCCAGCAGTTCCCGGGCGGGAGAGCAGTTCTTC	-	-	TRBJ2-1	TRBV28
CASSLADNTTALTYEQYF	TGTGCCAGCAGCTTGGCCGACAATACGACAGCGCTTACTTACGAGCAGTACTTC	few	-	TRBJ2-7	TRBV5-6
CASSPRLAGDLYEQYF	TGTGCCAGCAGCCCCCGGTTAGCGGGTGATTTATACGAGCAGTACTTC	-	TRBD2	TRBJ2-7	TRBV5-4
CASSEFRETQYF	TGCGCCAGCAGCGAATTCCGGGAGACCCAGTACTTC	-	-	TRBJ2-5	TRBV5-1
CAGRDSNIGGYTF	TGTGCCGGCCGGGACAGCAATATTGGAGGCTACACCTTC	-	TRBD1	TRBJ1-2	TRBV10-3
CASSLLGYMNTEAFF	TGTGCCAGCAGCTTACTAGGGTACATGAACACTGAAGCTTTCTTT	-	-	TRBJ1-1	TRBV5-4
CASGLEGEQYF	TGTGCCTCAGGACTAGAAGGCGAGCAGTACTTC	-	TRBD2	TRBJ2-7	TRBV30
CASRKQGAISEAFF	TGCGCCAGCAGAAAACAGGGGGCGATATCTGAAGCTTTCTTT	-	TRBD1	TRBJ1-1	TRBV4-1
CASSEGGSGREYF	TGTGCCAGCAGTGAGGGGGGTAGCGGGAGGGAGTACTTC	-	TRBD2	TRBJ2-7	TRBV6-1
CASSPRDRGSDGYTF	TGCGCCAGCAGCCCGCGGGACAGGGGGTCGGATGGCTACACCTTC	-	TRBD1	TRBJ1-2	TRBV4-1
CASSPTLAGLNTGELFF	TGTGCCAGCTCACCTACACTAGCGGGACTAAACACCGGGGAGCTGTTTTTT	-	TRBD2	TRBJ2-2	TRBV18
CASSEGTDPGNTIYF	TGCGCCAGCAGCGAAGGGACAGATCCTGGAAACACCATATATTTT	-	TRBD1	TRBJ1-3	TRBV5-1
CASSIRRTGLNTEAFF	TGTGCCAGTAGTATACGAAGGACAGGCTTGAACACTGAAGCTTTCTTT	-	TRBD1	TRBJ1-1	TRBV19
CASSSWAEGAGELFF	TGTGCCAGCAGCTCCTGGGCCGAGGGGGCCGGGGAGCTGTTTTTT	-	-	TRBJ2-2	TRBV11-2
CASSFPGTSGPNPHIQYF	TGTGCCAGCAGCTTTCCGGGGACTAGCGGGCCAAACCCCCACATTCAGTACTTC	-	-	TRBJ2-4	TRBV12-1
CASSGGSKNIQYF	TGTGCCAGCAGCGGCGGCTCGAAAAACATTCAGTACTTC	-	-	TRBJ2-4	TRBV28
CASSVGQTTGELFF	TGTGCCAGCAGCGTAGGACAGACCACCGGGGAGCTGTTTTTT	-	-	TRBJ2-2	TRBV9
CAWSGEATNEKLFF	TGTGCCTGGAGTGGAGAGGCAACTAATGAAAAACTGTTTTTT	-	-	TRBJ1-4	TRBV30
CASSPIPAGGTGELFF	TGTGCCAGCAGCCCAATACCAGCGGGAGGGACCGGGGAGCTGTTTTTT	-	TRBD2	TRBJ2-2	TRBV7-9
CASSLDRGGNTIYF	TGTGCCAGCAGCCTCGACAGGGGTGGAAACACCATATATTTT	few	TRBD1	TRBJ1-3	TRBV27
CAISESAPGTIYEQYF	TGTGCCATCAGTGAGTCGGCACCTGGTACTATTTACGAGCAGTACTTC	-	-	TRBJ2-7	TRBV10-3
CASSLRGGWTDTQYF	TGTGCCAGCAGCTTGAGAGGGGGCTGGACAGATACGCAGTATTTT	-	TRBD1	TRBJ2-3	TRBV11-3